This T cell receptor (beta chain) was recovered during a study of cytomegalovirus exposure and HLA in healthy donors. Details on this clone: The antigen is unknown. In the same sample, other DNA sequences code for this CDR3.

Vbeta (60) and Jbeta (13) primers were used in the PCR. Sequencing was performed with immunoSEQ multiplex PCR; in TCRdb, only in-frame clones are kept and a portion is missing. Its table records around 44,000 clones. Overall study results and limits: Fewer N-insertions than the roughly 630-donor mean were reportedly shown by an Asian-associated ancestry cluster in a later analysis. Confirmation was obtained in vitro that three CMV-associated chains are specific for CMV antigens. In most subjects, TCR beta sequences reportedly gave accurate predictions of HLA-A and HLA-B alleles.

V lost 6 bases, J lost 0 bases, and 8 bases stayed unmatched. The V gene's germline CDR1 is SGHTA and CDR2 FQGTGA. The CDR3 is made up of 16 amino acids. The sequencing input was PBMCs. This TCR came from a male donor in good health and CMV-seropositive. The J gene is TRBJ1-5, the V gene TRBV7-3; 7 positions match TRBD1. The CDR3 loop is CASSQGGSSSNQPQHF. CDR3 sequence (DNA): TGTGCCAGCAGTCAAGGGGGCAGTTCTAGCAATCAGCCCCAGCATTTT.